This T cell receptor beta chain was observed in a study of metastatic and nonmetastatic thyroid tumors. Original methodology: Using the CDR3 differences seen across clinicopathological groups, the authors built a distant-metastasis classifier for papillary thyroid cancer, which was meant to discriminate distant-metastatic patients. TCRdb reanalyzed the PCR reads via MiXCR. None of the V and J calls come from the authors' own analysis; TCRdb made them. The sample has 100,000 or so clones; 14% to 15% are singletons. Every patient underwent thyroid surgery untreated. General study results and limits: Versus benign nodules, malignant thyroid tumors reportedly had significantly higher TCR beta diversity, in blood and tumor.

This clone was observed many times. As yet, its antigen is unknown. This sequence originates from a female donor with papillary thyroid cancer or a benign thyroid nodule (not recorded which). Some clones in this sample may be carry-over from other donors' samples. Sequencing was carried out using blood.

The CDR3 sequence: CASSLEKVRENSPLHF. Written as DNA, the CDR3 is TGTGCCAGCAGCTTAGAGAAGGTCAGGGAGAATTCACCCCTCCACTTT. V usage is TRBV7-8 and J usage is TRBJ1-6; maybe TRBD1 (5 bases). The CDR3 contains 16 residues. The V and J ends lost 1 base and 7 bases respectively, with 14 bases between them. Germline values: CDR1 SGHVS, CDR2 FQNEAQ.